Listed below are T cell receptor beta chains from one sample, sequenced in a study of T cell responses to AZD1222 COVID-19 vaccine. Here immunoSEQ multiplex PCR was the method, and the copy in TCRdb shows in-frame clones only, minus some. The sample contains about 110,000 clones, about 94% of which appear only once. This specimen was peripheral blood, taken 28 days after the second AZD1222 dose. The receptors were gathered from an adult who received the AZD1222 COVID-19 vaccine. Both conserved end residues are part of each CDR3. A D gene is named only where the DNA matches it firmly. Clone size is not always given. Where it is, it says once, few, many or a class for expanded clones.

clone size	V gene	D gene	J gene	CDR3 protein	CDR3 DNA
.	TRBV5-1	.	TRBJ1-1	CASSLAQGEAFF	TGCGCCAGCAGCTTGGCACAGGGCGAAGCTTTCTTT
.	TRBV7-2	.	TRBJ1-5	CASSLVAGPSNQPQHF	TGTGCCAGCAGCCTCGTGGCAGGACCTAGCAATCAGCCCCAGCATTTT
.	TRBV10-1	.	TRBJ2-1	CASSEGTIYNEQFF	TGCGCCAGCAGTGAGGGGACCATCTACAATGAGCAGTTCTTC
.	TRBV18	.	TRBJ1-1	CASSPSQNTEAFF	TGTGCCAGCTCACCAAGCCAGAACACTGAAGCTTTCTTT
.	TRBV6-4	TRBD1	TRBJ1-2	CASSVARTGLGGYTF	TGTGCCAGCAGTGTAGCTCGGACAGGGTTGGGAGGCTACACCTTC
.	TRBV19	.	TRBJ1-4	CASSDRRNEKLFF	TGTGCCAGCAGTGACAGGAGGAATGAAAAACTGTTTTTT
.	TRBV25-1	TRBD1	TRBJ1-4	CASRRQGAANEKLFF	TGTGCCAGCAGAAGACAGGGGGCAGCGAATGAAAAACTGTTTTTT
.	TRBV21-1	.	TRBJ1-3	CASSKYRVRNTIYF	TGTGCCAGCAGCAAGTACAGGGTTAGAAACACCATATATTTT
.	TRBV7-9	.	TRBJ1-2	CASSGKAGRDYGYTF	TGTGCCAGCAGCGGTAAGGCAGGGAGGGACTATGGCTACACCTTC
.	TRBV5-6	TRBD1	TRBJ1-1	CASSLIGQGRSFF	TGTGCCAGCAGCTTGATCGGACAGGGGCGGTCTTTCTTT
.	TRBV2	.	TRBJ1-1	CASTERTEYTEAFF	TGTGCCAGCACCGAAAGGACAGAATACACTGAAGCTTTCTTT
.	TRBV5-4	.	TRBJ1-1	CASSAQTNTEAFF	TGTGCCAGCAGCGCACAAACGAACACTGAAGCTTTCTTT
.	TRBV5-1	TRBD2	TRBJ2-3	CASSLFSGSTDTQYF	TGCGCCAGTAGCTTGTTTAGCGGGAGCACAGATACGCAGTATTTT
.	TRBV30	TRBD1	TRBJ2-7	CAWTSTGGGSEQYF	TGTGCCTGGACCTCGACAGGGGGAGGTTCCGAGCAGTACTTC
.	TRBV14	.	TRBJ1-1	CASSSRGGGSKNTEAFF	TGTGCCAGCAGCTCCCGGGGGGGAGGCTCCAAGAACACTGAAGCTTTCTTT
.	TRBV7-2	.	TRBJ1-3	CASSHSGGGNTIYF	TGTGCCAGCAGCCATTCCGGGGGAGGAAACACCATATATTTT
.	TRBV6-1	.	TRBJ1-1	CASSENLGRTEAFF	TGTGCCAGCAGTGAAAATCTGGGAAGGACTGAAGCTTTCTTT
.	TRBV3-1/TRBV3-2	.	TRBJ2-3	CASSSQPTDTQYF	TGTGCCAGCAGCTCCCAACCCACAGATACGCAGTATTTT
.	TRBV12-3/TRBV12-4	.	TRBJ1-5	CASMRDNQPQHF	TGTGCCAGCATGAGGGACAATCAGCCCCAGCATTTT
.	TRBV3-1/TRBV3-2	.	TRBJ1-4	CASSQGGQGYEKLFF	TGTGCCAGCAGCCAGGGTGGGCAGGGATATGAAAAACTGTTTTTT
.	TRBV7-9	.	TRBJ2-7	CASRDTYSYEQYF	TGTGCCAGCCGCGACACATACTCCTACGAGCAGTACTTC
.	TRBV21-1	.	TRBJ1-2	CASSKGYGYTF	TGTGCCAGCAGCAAAGGGTATGGCTACACCTTC
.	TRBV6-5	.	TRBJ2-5	CASSYGGIQYQETQYF	TGTGCCAGCAGTTACGGGGGGATACAGTACCAAGAGACCCAGTACTTC
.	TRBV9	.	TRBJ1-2	CASSVVGYHGYTF	TGTGCCAGCAGCGTAGTCGGGTATCATGGCTACACCTTC
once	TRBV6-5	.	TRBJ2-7	CASLKLGKGEQYF	TGTGCCAGCCTTAAGTTGGGGAAGGGCGAGCAGTACTTC
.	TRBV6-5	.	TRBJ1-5	CASSMTGNQPQHF	TGTGCCAGCAGTATGACAGGTAATCAGCCCCAGCATTTT
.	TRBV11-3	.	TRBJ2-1	CASSSSLLNNEQFF	TGTGCCAGCAGCTCTAGTCTCCTCAACAATGAGCAGTTCTTC
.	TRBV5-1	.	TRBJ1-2	CASSLADYGYTF	TGCGCCAGCAGCTTGGCAGATTATGGCTACACCTTC
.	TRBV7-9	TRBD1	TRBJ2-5	CASSFIRGETQYF	TGTGCCAGCAGCTTCATCAGGGGGGAGACCCAGTACTTC
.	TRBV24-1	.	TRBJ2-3	CATSDRMDGGLGTDTQYF	TGTGCCACCAGTGATCGGATGGATGGGGGTTTAGGTACAGATACGCAGTATTTT
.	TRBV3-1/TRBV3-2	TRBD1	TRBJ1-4	CASSQDFFGTGNEKLFF	TGTGCCAGCAGCCAAGATTTTTTCGGGACAGGGAATGAAAAACTGTTTTTT
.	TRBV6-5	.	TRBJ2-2	CASSSQRLPPTGELFF	TGTGCCAGCAGTTCCCAAAGACTACCTCCCACCGGGGAGCTGTTTTTT
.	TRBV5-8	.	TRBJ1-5	CASSLGQPQHF	TGTGCCAGCAGCTTGGGTCAGCCCCAGCATTTT
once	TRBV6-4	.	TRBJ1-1	CASSETGNTEAFF	TGTGCCAGCAGTGAAACAGGGAACACTGAAGCTTTCTTT
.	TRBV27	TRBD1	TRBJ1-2	CASSLGQGIRALYGYTF	TGTGCCAGCAGTTTGGGACAGGGGATCCGCGCCCTTTATGGCTACACCTTC
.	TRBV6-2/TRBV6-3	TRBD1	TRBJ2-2	CASSDRGAGELFF	TGTGCCAGCAGTGACAGGGGTGCCGGGGAGCTGTTTTTT
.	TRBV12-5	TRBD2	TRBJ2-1	CASGFQSSGRAINEQFF	TGTGCTAGTGGTTTCCAATCTAGCGGGAGGGCCATAAATGAGCAGTTCTTC
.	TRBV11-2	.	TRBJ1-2	CASSLSTRDYGYTF	TGTGCCAGCAGCCTCTCGACCCGGGACTATGGCTACACCTTC
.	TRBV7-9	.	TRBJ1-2	CASSLEVWLNYGYTF	TGTGCCAGCAGCTTAGAGGTATGGCTGAACTATGGCTACACCTTC
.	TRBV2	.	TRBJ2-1	CASSSQGGGNEQFF	TGTGCCAGCAGTTCCCAGGGAGGGGGCAATGAGCAGTTCTTC
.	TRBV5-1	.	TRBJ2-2	CASSPTTALTGELFF	TGCGCCAGCAGCCCCACTACTGCCCTTACCGGGGAGCTGTTTTTT
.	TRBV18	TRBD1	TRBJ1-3	CASSTIRKTGQGGRGSSGNTIYF	TGTGCCAGCTCAACAATTCGCAAGACGGGACAGGGAGGAAGGGGCAGCTCTGGAAACACCATATATTTT
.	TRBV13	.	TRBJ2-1	CASSISEVEQFF	TGTGCCAGCAGCATATCAGAAGTTGAGCAGTTCTTC
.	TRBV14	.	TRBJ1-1	CASSQVEGWVTEAFF	TGTGCCAGCAGCCAAGTTGAGGGGTGGGTGACTGAAGCTTTCTTT
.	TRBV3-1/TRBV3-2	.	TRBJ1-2	CASSQVLWSGYTF	TGTGCCAGCAGCCAAGTTTTGTGGTCCGGCTACACCTTC
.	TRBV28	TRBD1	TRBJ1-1	CASSFSDRDNTEAFF	TGTGCCAGCAGTTTCTCGGACAGGGATAACACTGAAGCTTTCTTT
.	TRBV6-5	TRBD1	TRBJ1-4	CASSYTTGGNEKLFF	TGTGCCAGCAGTTATACGACAGGGGGGAATGAAAAACTGTTTTTT
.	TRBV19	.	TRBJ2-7	CASRDSTAQQYF	TGTGCCAGTAGAGACAGTACCGCCCAGCAGTACTTC
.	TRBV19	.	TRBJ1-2	CASKQGYGYTF	TGTGCCAGTAAACAGGGTTATGGCTACACCTTC
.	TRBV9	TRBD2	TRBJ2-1	CASSVAVAGEQFF	TGTGCCAGCAGCGTAGCGGTAGCGGGGGAGCAGTTCTTC